This note documents a single TCR beta chain sequence. Original methodology: Reference gene primer amplification in the assay estimated nucleated cell counts. Data came from immunoSEQ multiplex PCR; TCRdb stores just in-frame clones and leaves some out. That table supplies the V and J calls and clone size; D and trimming were determined from the DNA. The sample lists more than 300,000 clones, more than 75% seen once, with about 3.5% in the top ten. This CDR3 has 16 residues. Germline V gene sequence: CDR1 LGHNA, CDR2 YSLEER. Trimming cost V 1 base and J 6 bases; bases outside gene matches: 10. The sample belongs to a study of blood T cell repertoires in COVID-19. About the study: Samples of COVID-19 (acute and convalescent) were obtained from the United States, Italy and Spain. The cDNA or gDNA used as material had been derived from T cells, B-cell-depleted T cells, or PBMCs.

V is TRBV4-3 and J is TRBJ1-2; the match to TRBD1 covers 8 bases. The specimen sequenced was peripheral blood. The sequence was collected from a woman younger than 35 who had recovered from COVID-19. This CDR3 is CASSQVAGGYANGYTF. The CDR3 region has the DNA TGCGCCAGCAGCCAAGTGGCAGGGGGCTACGCTAATGGCTACACCTTC.